This is a list of T cell receptor beta chains from one sample in a study of cytotoxic CD8 clonotypes in ibrutinib-treated CLL. Data came from immunoSEQ multiplex PCR; TCRdb stores just in-frame clones and leaves some out. The profile shows roughly 53,000 clones, 50% to 70% of them singletons. The source was PBMCs, collected at disease progression, from a patient treated with ibrutinib. Receptors originate from a human donor with chronic lymphocytic leukemia. CDR3s include the opening cysteine and the closing phenylalanine or tryptophan. D genes are given only for firm matches. A row's size may be missing; if present it is once, few, many or a size class.

j_call clone_size v_call d_call cdr3_nt cdr3_aa
TRBJ1-2 once TRBV6-1 TRBD1 TGTGCCAGCAGCCCAGGGACAGGGAACTATGGCTACACCTTC CASSPGTGNYGYTF
TRBJ1-3 NA TRBV7-2 NA TGTGCCAGCAGCTTAGATCAGGGAGCTGGAAACACCATATATTTT CASSLDQGAGNTIYF
TRBJ1-2 NA TRBV27 NA TGTGCCAGCAGTTTATCTTCGGTTTTTGAAGGCTACACCTTC CASSLSSVFEGYTF
TRBJ1-2 few TRBV28 NA TGTGCCAGCAGTTTAATTCGGGGGCTTGGTGGCTACACCTTC CASSLIRGLGGYTF
TRBJ2-2 NA TRBV9 TRBD2 TGTGCCAGCAGCCCCGGGGGGGGGCGGACGGTCGGGGAGCTGTTTTTT CASSPGGGRTVGELFF
TRBJ1-6 NA TRBV28 NA TGTGCCAGCAGTGGGGGTTATTCAAATTCACCCCTCCACTTT CASSGGYSNSPLHF
TRBJ1-1 many TRBV19 TRBD1 TGTGCCAGTAGTATCCAGGGGGCAACTGAAGCTTTCTTT CASSIQGATEAFF
TRBJ1-5 NA TRBV18 NA TGTGCCAGCTCAATTGATAGCAATCAGCCCCAGCATTTT CASSIDSNQPQHF
TRBJ1-3 NA TRBV6-6 NA TGTGCCAGCATCGACAGCTACTCTGGAAACACCATATATTTT CASIDSYSGNTIYF
TRBJ2-7 medium-sized TRBV2 TRBD2 TGTGCCAGACAGCGACTAGCGGGAGGAAACGAGCAGTACTTC CARQRLAGGNEQYF
TRBJ2-5 NA TRBV7-8 NA TGTGCCAGCAGCTCCGGGACTCAACTCCAAGAGACCCAGTACTTC CASSSGTQLQETQYF
TRBJ2-6 NA TRBV4-2 NA TGTGCCAGCAGCCAACACTCTGGGGCCAACGTCCTGACTTTC CASSQHSGANVLTF
TRBJ2-7 few TRBV7-2 TRBD2 TGTGCCAGCAGCTTAAGGGTCGGGAGGGACGAGCAGTACTTC CASSLRVGRDEQYF
TRBJ1-2 once TRBV7-2 TRBD1 TGTGCCAGCAGCCCAGTCGGGACAGGGCTTGGCTACACCTTC CASSPVGTGLGYTF
TRBJ1-2 NA TRBV6-5 NA TGTGCCAGCAGTTATAGGGAGGTTCAAAACTATGGCTACACCTTC CASSYREVQNYGYTF
TRBJ2-3 few TRBV7-6 NA TGTGCCAGCAGCTCCCAGGGGGGCGATACGCAGTATTTT CASSSQGGDTQYF
TRBJ1-4 NA TRBV15 NA TGTGCCACCAGCAGAGATCGGACGGGGAGAGCCATTGGTGAAAAACTGTTTTTT CATSRDRTGRAIGEKLFF
TRBJ2-3 few TRBV19 NA TGTGCCAGTAGTACAGGAGGGAGGTCCACAGATACGCAGTATTTT CASSTGGRSTDTQYF
TRBJ2-7 NA TRBV13 NA TGTGCCAGCAGCTTAGAACGGAACTACGAGCAGTACTTC CASSLERNYEQYF
TRBJ2-5 NA TRBV20-1 NA TGCAGTGCTGAAGAGGAGACCCAGTACTTC CSAEEETQYF
TRBJ2-5 once TRBV5-6 NA TGTGCCAGCAGCTTAATGGCCCCGGGGGAGACCCAGTACTTC CASSLMAPGETQYF
TRBJ2-7 NA TRBV6-1 NA TGTGCCAGCAGTGAAATGGGGGGTTACGAGCAGTACTTC CASSEMGGYEQYF
TRBJ1-5 NA TRBV5-1 NA TGCGCCAGCAGCACTAGCGGGGGGGGGCAACCCCAGCATTTT CASSTSGGGQPQHF
TRBJ1-1 NA TRBV10-3 TRBD1 TGTGCCAGCTCCGGGACAGGGGACAGGAGCACTGAAGCTTTCTTT CASSGTGDRSTEAFF
TRBJ2-3 NA TRBV10-3 NA TGTGCCATCAGCCCTCGGGAGAGCACAGATACGCAGTATTTT CAISPRESTDTQYF
TRBJ1-6 NA TRBV7-8 NA TGTGCCAGCAGCTTGGGGAATTCACCCCTCCACTTT CASSLGNSPLHF
TRBJ2-1 NA TRBV6-5 TRBD2 TGTGCCAGTAGACTAGCGGGAGGGCATGAGCAGTTCTTC CASRLAGGHEQFF
TRBJ1-5 NA TRBV28 NA TGTGCCAACGGTAGGGAGGGCGCCAATCAGCCCCAGCATTTT CANGREGANQPQHF
TRBJ1-6 NA TRBV9 NA TGTGCCAGCAGGGAGGTAGGACCTAATTCACCCCTCCACTTT CASREVGPNSPLHF
TRBJ1-2 NA TRBV5-1 TRBD1 TGCGCCAGCAGCTTGGATCCCGGGACAGTCGATGGCTACACCTTC CASSLDPGTVDGYTF
TRBJ1-6 few TRBV7-9 NA TGTGCCAGCAGTTTAGTACAGGGTGGTTCACCCCTCCACTTT CASSLVQGGSPLHF
TRBJ1-1 many TRBV4-3 NA TGCGCCAGCAGCCAAGTTTTCGGACAATTGAACACTGAAGCTTTCTTT CASSQVFGQLNTEAFF
TRBJ1-5 few TRBV12-1 NA TGTGCCAGCAGCCGGAGATCTGAAGGCAGGACACCTAGCAATCAGCCCCAGCATTTT CASSRRSEGRTPSNQPQHF
TRBJ1-2 NA TRBV19 NA TGTGCCAGTAGTATCGAGGCCTTGAGCTATGGCTACACCTTC CASSIEALSYGYTF
TRBJ2-3 NA TRBV6-5 NA TGTGCCAGCAGTTACGGTCAAAGGGTCGATACGCAGTATTTT CASSYGQRVDTQYF
TRBJ2-3 few TRBV7-2 TRBD2 TGTGCCAGCAGCCCTTTAGCGGGAGAGAGAAATACGCAGTATTTT CASSPLAGERNTQYF
TRBJ2-1 few TRBV7-9 NA TGTGCCAGCAGCCGCTCGTGGGGAGAATCCTACAATGAGCAGTTCTTC CASSRSWGESYNEQFF
TRBJ2-5 few TRBV21-1 NA TGTGCCAGCCTCCCGGAGACCCAGTACTTC CASLPETQYF
TRBJ2-5 NA TRBV2 NA TGTGCCAGCAGTGGTGAGGGTTGGGAGACCCAGTACTTC CASSGEGWETQYF
TRBJ2-3 NA TRBV10-2 NA TGCGCCAGCAGTCGAGGGACCGCAACAGATACGCAGTATTTT CASSRGTATDTQYF
TRBJ1-5 NA TRBV27 NA TGTGCCAGCAGTTTGCAGGCCAATCAGCCCCAGCATTTT CASSLQANQPQHF
TRBJ2-7 NA TRBV13 NA TGTGCCAGCCACCGTAGGGGGGCCCCCGAGCAGTACTTC CASHRRGAPEQYF
TRBJ2-3 few TRBV5-1 TRBD2 TGCGCCAGCAGCACAGAAGGACTAGCGAGAGATACGCAGTATTTT CASSTEGLARDTQYF
TRBJ2-1 NA TRBV4-2 TRBD2 TGTGCCAGCAGCCAAGCCGGCGGGAGGGCCAATGAGCAGTTCTTC CASSQAGGRANEQFF
TRBJ1-5 few TRBV15 NA TGTGCCACCAGCAGAGGCGACAGCTATCAGCCCCAGCATTTT CATSRGDSYQPQHF
TRBJ1-1 NA TRBV27 NA TGTGCCAGCAGTATAACAGGGTCTGGCACTGAAGCTTTCTTT CASSITGSGTEAFF
TRBJ2-5 many TRBV4-1 NA TGCGCCAGCAGCCCCCATAATAGCGGAGAGACCCAGTACTTC CASSPHNSGETQYF
TRBJ2-1 NA TRBV5-1 TRBD1 TGCGCCAGCAGCCTTACAGGGGTTCGGTCCTACAATGAGCAGTTCTTC CASSLTGVRSYNEQFF
TRBJ2-7 NA TRBV4-1 NA TGCGCCAGCAGACAAGGGTTTCAGGATGAGCAGTACTTC CASRQGFQDEQYF
TRBJ2-7 few TRBV13 NA TGTGCCAGCAAACCTTCTGGTTCTACCTACGAGCAGTACTTC CASKPSGSTYEQYF
TRBJ2-3 NA TRBV14 NA TGTGCCAGCAGCCTAACTAGCACAGATACGCAGTATTTT CASSLTSTDTQYF
TRBJ2-5 NA TRBV19 NA TGTGCCAGTAGTTTCCTCTCGGAGACCCAGTACTTC CASSFLSETQYF
TRBJ1-2 NA TRBV6-4 NA TGTGCCAGCAGTGACTTGGAAGGCTATGGCTACACCTTC CASSDLEGYGYTF
TRBJ1-2 NA TRBV4-3 NA TGCGCCAGCAGCCAAGAAAGGGGGACTTTAACCATTTATGGCTACACCTTC CASSQERGTLTIYGYTF
TRBJ2-7 few TRBV10-3 TRBD2 TGTGCCATCAGTGATCCTAGCGGGGGGTTCTACGAGCAGTACTTC CAISDPSGGFYEQYF
TRBJ2-2 once TRBV30 TRBD1 TGTGCCTGGAGTGTGAGGACAGGGGGCAGGGGGGAGCTGTTTTTT CAWSVRTGGRGELFF
TRBJ2-5 few TRBV27 TRBD1 TGTGCCAGCAGTCCTAGGGGAAGAACAGGGGGCCAAGAGACCCAGTACTTC CASSPRGRTGGQETQYF
TRBJ2-1 NA TRBV30 NA TGTGCCTTTAGCGAGACAAGCTCCTACAATGAGCAGTTCTTC CAFSETSSYNEQFF
TRBJ1-5 NA TRBV7-9 NA TGTGCCAGCAGCTTAGGACAGCTTAATCAGCCCCAGCATTTT CASSLGQLNQPQHF